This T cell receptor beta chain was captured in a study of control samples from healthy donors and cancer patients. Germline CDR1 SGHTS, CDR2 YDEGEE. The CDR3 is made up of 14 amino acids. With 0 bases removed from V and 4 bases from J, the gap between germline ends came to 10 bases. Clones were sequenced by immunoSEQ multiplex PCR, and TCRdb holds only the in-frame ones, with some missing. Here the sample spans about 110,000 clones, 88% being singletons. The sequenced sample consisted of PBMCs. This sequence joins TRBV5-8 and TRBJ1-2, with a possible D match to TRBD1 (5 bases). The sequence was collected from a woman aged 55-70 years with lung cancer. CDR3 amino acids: CASSLGGSPYGYTF. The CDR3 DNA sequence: TGTGCCAGCAGCTTGGGGGGGTCCCCCTATGGCTACACCTTC.